The clone carrying this TCR beta chain came up a few times. Its matching antigen is unknown. This sample was included in a study of cytomegalovirus exposure and HLA in healthy donors. Study-wide results and caveats: For most TCR beta V segments, an earlier analysis put the productive rate at about 87% or about 30% of the time.

PCR was performed using 60 Vbeta and 13 Jbeta primers. Some clones are missing from TCRdb's copy, which holds only in-frame ones; the method was immunoSEQ multiplex PCR. This repertoire shows some 160,000 clones, roughly 90% found once; its top ten account for under 2.5%. CDR1 is SGHVS and CDR2 is FQNEAQ in the germline V gene. The ends were cut back, 5 bases at V and 4 bases at J, with 11 bases in the middle. The CDR3 extends over 14 amino acids. This chain joins TRBV7-8 and TRBJ2-2; D gene uncertain. Sequenced: PBMCs. The sequence came from a woman aged 18 to 35 in good health and CMV-seronegative. The CDR3, as DNA: TGTGCCAGCAGCCCCTTTACTATCACCGGGGAGCTGTTTTTT. Translating it yields CASSPFTITGELFF. The whole variable domain, filled in from reference TRBV7-8 and TRBJ2-2, reads GAGVSQSPRYKVAKRGQDVALRCDPISGHVSLFWYQQALGQGPEFLTYFQNEAQLDKSGLPSDRFFAERPEGSVSTLKIQRTQQEDSAVYLCASSPFTITGELFFGEGSRLTVL.